What follows describes a single T cell receptor beta chain. The sample is drawn from a study of blood T cell repertoires in COVID-19. About the study: COVID-19 samples, acute and convalescent, were from the United States, Italy and Spain. From T cells, B-cell-depleted T cells, or PBMCs came the material, which was cDNA or gDNA.

The junction had 12 bases not matched to a gene; V was cut back by 6 bases and J by 7 bases. Germline-derived CDR1 and CDR2 are MNHEY and SVGAGI. CDR3 length: 15 residues. Methods used by the authors: The assay estimated nucleated cells by amplifying reference gene primers. Here immunoSEQ multiplex PCR was the method, and the copy in TCRdb shows in-frame clones only, minus some. Clone size and V and J calls were adopted from that table, with D and trimming inferred from the DNA. Here the sample spans under 75,000 clones, around 86% being singletons. The chain carries TRBV6-5 and TRBJ1-2, with TRBD1 matching 9 bases. The receptor was isolated from a man between 25 and 39 years old with acute or convalescent COVID-19. What was sequenced was peripheral blood. Here the CDR3 reads CASRYTGTGRAGYTF. Written as DNA, the CDR3 is TGTGCCAGCAGGTACACCGGGACAGGGAGGGCTGGCTACACCTTC.